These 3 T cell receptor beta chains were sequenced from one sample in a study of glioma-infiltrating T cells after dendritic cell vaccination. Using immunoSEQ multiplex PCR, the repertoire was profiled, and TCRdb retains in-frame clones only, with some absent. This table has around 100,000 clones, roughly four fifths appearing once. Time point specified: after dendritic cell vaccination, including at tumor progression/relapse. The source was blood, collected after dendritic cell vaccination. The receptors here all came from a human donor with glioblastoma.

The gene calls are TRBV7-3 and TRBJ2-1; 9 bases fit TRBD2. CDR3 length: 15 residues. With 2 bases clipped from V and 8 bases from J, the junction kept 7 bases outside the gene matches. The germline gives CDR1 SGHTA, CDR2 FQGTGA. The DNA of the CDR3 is TGTGCCAGCAGCTTAGTGGCTAGCGGGGACTATGAGCAGTTCTTC. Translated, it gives CASSLVASGDYEQFF.

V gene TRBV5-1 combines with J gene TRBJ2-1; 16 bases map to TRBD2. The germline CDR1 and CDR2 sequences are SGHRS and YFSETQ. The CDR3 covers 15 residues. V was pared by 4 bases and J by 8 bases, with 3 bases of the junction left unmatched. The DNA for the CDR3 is TGCGCCAGCAGCCCGGGGACTAGCGGGGGGGATGAGCAGTTCTTC. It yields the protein CASSPGTSGGDEQFF.

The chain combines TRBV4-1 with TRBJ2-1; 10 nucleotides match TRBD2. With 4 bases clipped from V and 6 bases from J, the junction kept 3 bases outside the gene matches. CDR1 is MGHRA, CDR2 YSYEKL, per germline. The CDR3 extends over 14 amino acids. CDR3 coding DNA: TGCGCCAGCAGCCCACAGCGGGGGGGCAATGAGCAGTTCTTC. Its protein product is CASSPQRGGNEQFF.